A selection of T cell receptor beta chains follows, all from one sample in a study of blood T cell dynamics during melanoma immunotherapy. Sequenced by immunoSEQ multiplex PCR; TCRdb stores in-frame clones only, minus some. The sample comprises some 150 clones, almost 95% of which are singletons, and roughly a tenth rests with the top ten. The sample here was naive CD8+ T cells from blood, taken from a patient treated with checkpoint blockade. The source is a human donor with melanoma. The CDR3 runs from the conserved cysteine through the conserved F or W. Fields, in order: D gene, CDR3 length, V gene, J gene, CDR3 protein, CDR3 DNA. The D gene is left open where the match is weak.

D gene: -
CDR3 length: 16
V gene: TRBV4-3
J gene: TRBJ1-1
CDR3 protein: CASSQGRGNWNTEAFF
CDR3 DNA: TGCGCCAGCAGCCAAGGCAGGGGTAATTGGAACACTGAAGCTTTCTTT

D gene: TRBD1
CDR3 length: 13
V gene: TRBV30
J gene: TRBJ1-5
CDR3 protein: CAWSGQGGQPQHF
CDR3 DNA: TGTGCCTGGAGTGGACAGGGGGGTCAGCCCCAGCATTTT

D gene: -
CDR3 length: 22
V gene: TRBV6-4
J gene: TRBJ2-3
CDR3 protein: CASSDTMDRVLAGGRGSDTQYF
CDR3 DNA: TGTGCCAGCAGTGACACAATGGACAGGGTACTCGCGGGAGGGAGGGGTTCGGATACGCAGTATTTT

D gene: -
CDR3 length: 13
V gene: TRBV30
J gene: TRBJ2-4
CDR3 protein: CAWSYLAKNIQYF
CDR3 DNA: TGTGCCTGGTCATACTTAGCCAAAAACATTCAGTACTTC

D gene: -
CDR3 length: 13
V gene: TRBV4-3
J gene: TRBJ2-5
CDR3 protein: CASSQSAKETQYF
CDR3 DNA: TGCGCCAGCAGCCAGTCTGCGAAAGAGACCCAGTACTTC

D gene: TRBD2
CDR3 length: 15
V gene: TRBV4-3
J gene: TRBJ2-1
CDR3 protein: CASSPRTSGPNEQFF
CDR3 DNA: TGCGCCAGCAGCCCAAGGACTAGCGGGCCTAATGAGCAGTTCTTC

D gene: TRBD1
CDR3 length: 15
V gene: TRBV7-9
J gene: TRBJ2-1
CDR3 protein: CASSPGTDDNNEQFF
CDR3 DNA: TGTGCCAGCAGCCCCGGGACAGACGACAACAATGAGCAGTTCTTC

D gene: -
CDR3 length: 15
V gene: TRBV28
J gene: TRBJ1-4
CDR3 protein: CASRYYTSTNEKLFF
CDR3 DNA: TGTGCCAGCAGATACTACACATCAACTAATGAAAAACTGTTTTTT

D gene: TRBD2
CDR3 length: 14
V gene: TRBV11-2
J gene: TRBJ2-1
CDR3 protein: CASSTGLAWGEQFF
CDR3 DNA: TGTGCCAGCAGCACGGGACTAGCCTGGGGTGAGCAGTTCTTC

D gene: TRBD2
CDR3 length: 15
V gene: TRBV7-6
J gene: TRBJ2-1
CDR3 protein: CASSRLAGPYNEQFF
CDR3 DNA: TGTGCCAGCAGCCGACTAGCGGGTCCCTACAATGAGCAGTTCTTC

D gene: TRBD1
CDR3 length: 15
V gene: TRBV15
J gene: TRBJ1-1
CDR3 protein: CATRRTGAVGTEAFF
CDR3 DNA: TGTGCCACCAGAAGGACAGGGGCGGTTGGCACTGAAGCTTTCTTT

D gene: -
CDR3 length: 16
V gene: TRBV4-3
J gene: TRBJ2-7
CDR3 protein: CASSQDSGKGPYEQYF
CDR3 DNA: TGCGCCAGCAGCCAAGATTCGGGGAAGGGTCCCTACGAGCAGTACTTC

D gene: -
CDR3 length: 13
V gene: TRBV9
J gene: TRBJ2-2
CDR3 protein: CASSVGNTGELFF
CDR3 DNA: TGTGCCAGCAGCGTAGGGAACACCGGGGAGCTGTTTTTT

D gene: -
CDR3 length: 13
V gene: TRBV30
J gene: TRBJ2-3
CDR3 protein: CAWTGLSTDTQYF
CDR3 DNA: TGTGCCTGGACAGGCCTCAGCACAGATACGCAGTATTTT

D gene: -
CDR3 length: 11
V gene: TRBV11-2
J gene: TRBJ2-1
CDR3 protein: CASSLTDEQFF
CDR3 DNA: TGTGCCAGCAGCTTAACGGATGAGCAGTTCTTC

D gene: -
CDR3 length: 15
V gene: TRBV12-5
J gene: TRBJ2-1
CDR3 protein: CASGDFGGGYNEQFF
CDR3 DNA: TGTGCTAGTGGGGACTTTGGGGGTGGCTACAATGAGCAGTTCTTC

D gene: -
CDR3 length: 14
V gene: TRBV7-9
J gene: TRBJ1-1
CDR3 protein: CASSLRPGYTEAFF
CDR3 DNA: TGTGCCAGCAGCTTAAGGCCCGGATACACTGAAGCTTTCTTT

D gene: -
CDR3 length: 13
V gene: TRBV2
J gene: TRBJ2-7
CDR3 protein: CASSVYSSYEQYF
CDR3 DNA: TGTGCCAGCAGTGTTTACTCCTCCTACGAGCAGTACTTC

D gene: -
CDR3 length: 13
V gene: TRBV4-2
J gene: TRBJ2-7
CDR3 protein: CASSPQGFDEQYF
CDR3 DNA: TGTGCCAGCAGCCCGCAGGGTTTCGACGAGCAGTACTTC

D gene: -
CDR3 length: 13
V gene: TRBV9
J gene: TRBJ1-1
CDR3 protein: CASSVVSNTEAFF
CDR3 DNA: TGTGCCAGCAGCGTAGTTAGTAACACTGAAGCTTTCTTT